This TCR beta chain was recovered during a study of blood T cells in healthy people across ages. Worth noting for this clonotype: Its antigen is not known.

Germline CDR1 reads ENHRY; CDR2 reads SYGVKD. There are 13 residues in the CDR3. With 4 bases removed from V and 4 bases from J, the gap between germline ends came to 10 bases. A second about 6 to 11 cycle PCR used barcoded and J-beta primers. TCRdb reprocessed the 5' RACE reads via MiXCR and lists one record per CDR3 protein. The sample holds approximately 1,700,000 distinct CDR3 sequences, approximately 39% seen once. Per sample, extraction of total RNA gave at least 5.5 micrograms in every case. Findings of the study overall: When set beside aged donors, long-lived donors presented more naive CD4+ cells and higher diversity.

The rearrangement uses TRBV10-3 and TRBJ1-2; no clear D gene. This TCR derives from a human donor in good health. Sequencing was carried out using blood. CDR3 protein: CAISVEPGYGYTF. The DNA of the CDR3 is TGTGCCATCAGTGTGGAACCTGGCTATGGCTACACCTTC.